One and the same sample provided the 10 T cell receptor beta chains below, sequenced in a study of spatial heterogeneity in lung cancer. Time point noted: sample taken at primary tumor resection. Each CDR3 protein gets one entry after TCRdb re-called the 5' RACE reads with MiXCR. The sample holds about 44,000 distinct CDR3 sequences; roughly an eighth are singletons and the top ten take 50% to 60%. Specimen: PBMCs, collected at surgery. The receptors were gathered from a male donor with early-stage non-small cell lung cancer.

The sample holds many counts of this clonotype. The chain is built from TRBV20-1 and TRBJ2-2; unclear D gene. This CDR3 has 13 residues. The germline gives CDR1 DFQATT, CDR2 SNEGSKA (reference sequence). The CDR3 is CSARTANTGELFF. The CDR3 bases are TGCAGCGCCCGGACGGCGAACACCGGGGAGCTGTTTTTT.

This sequence joins TRBV2 and TRBJ1-4; 8 bases agree with TRBD1. V lost 4 bases, J lost 8 bases, and 6 bases stayed unmatched. The CDR3 loop spans 14 amino acids. Germline lookup yields CDR1 SNHLY and CDR2 FYNNEI. The CDR3 region has the DNA TGTGCCAGCAGTGGTTGGACAGGGAAGGAAAAACTGTTTTTT. Protein product: CASSGWTGKEKLFF.

This chain joins TRBV12-3 or TRBV12-4 and TRBJ1-6; D might be TRBD1 (6 bases). The length of the CDR3 is 14 residues. V gave up 6 bases and J gave up 6 bases, with 12 bases separating them. The CDR3 DNA reads as TGTGCCAGCAGACAGGGCCTCGTTAATTCACCCCTCCACTTT. Translating gives CASRQGLVNSPLHF.

J is TRBJ1-1 and V is TRBV7-2; D is possibly TRBD1 (6 bases). Trimming stripped 4 bases from V and 1 base from J, with 13 bases between. Germline CDR1 reads SGHTA; CDR2 reads FQGNSA. The CDR3 has 15 amino acids. CDR3 bases: TGTGCCAGCAGCTCCTGGGACACTTCGAACACTGAAGCTTTCTTT. Translated: CASSSWDTSNTEAFF.

In its sample, this clonotype was seen a few times. The chain joins TRBV7-2 to TRBJ2-3; 11 bases align to TRBD2. The germline CDR1 and CDR2 sequences are SGHTA and FQGNSA. The CDR3 runs 16 residues. Germline trimming cut 3 bases from V and 1 base from J; bases unmatched to any gene: 3. In nucleotides, the CDR3 is TGTGCCAGCAGCTTGGTAGCGGGAGGGGGCACAGATACGCAGTATTTT. It yields the protein CASSLVAGGGTDTQYF.

Comments on this clonotype: Its ends do not fully match the called genes, so a read error is possible. The J gene is TRBJ1-5, the V gene TRBV7-6, with TRBD1 as a possible D gene (6 bases). The CDR3 is made up of 17 amino acids. Looked up from germline, CDR1 is SGHVS and CDR2 is FNYEAQ. The CDR3 nucleotides read TGTGCCAGCAGCCCGCCACTCGCACAGGGCCTCAATCAGCCCCCGCATTTT. It specifies CASSPPLAQGLNQPPHF.

The rearrangement uses TRBV2 and TRBJ2-5; 9 bases line up with TRBD2. V trimming: 4 bases; J trimming: 5 bases; junction bases outside the gene matches: 5. CDR3 size: 14 residues. Germline V lookup: CDR1 SNHLY, CDR2 FYNNEI. CDR3 region: CASSGGTSPETQYF. CDR3 bases: TGTGCCAGCAGTGGTGGGACTAGCCCGGAGACCCAGTACTTC.

This clonotype has a handful of counts. This chain uses TRBV7-2 with TRBJ1-1, with 7 bases identical to TRBD1. Germline values: CDR1 SGHTA, CDR2 FQGNSA. V lost 3 bases to trimming and J lost 9 bases; unmatched junction nucleotides: 4. This CDR3 has 12 residues. This chain's CDR3 is CASSFPDRKAFF. CDR3 DNA: TGTGCCAGCAGCTTTCCGGACAGGAAAGCTTTCTTT.

This sequence joins TRBV4-1 and TRBJ2-7; D may match TRBD1 or TRBD2 (6 bases each). V dropped 1 base and J dropped 2 bases, with 12 bases sitting between them. The CDR3 has 15 amino acids. Germline loops: CDR1 MGHRA, CDR2 YSYEKL. CDR3 region: CASSQGGGGTYEQYF. The CDR3 nucleotides read TGCGCCAGCAGCCAAGGAGGAGGGGGGACCTACGAGCAGTACTTC.

The table lists this clonotype with many counts. The V and J genes are TRBV2 and TRBJ2-7, with D uncertain. Trimming cost V 9 bases and J 4 bases, with 13 bases left between them. The CDR3 sequence is 12 residues long. Germline V CDR1 and CDR2: SNHLY, FYNNEI. Here the CDR3 reads CASADPAYEQYF. DNA of the CDR3: TGTGCCAGTGCGGACCCCGCATACGAGCAGTACTTC.